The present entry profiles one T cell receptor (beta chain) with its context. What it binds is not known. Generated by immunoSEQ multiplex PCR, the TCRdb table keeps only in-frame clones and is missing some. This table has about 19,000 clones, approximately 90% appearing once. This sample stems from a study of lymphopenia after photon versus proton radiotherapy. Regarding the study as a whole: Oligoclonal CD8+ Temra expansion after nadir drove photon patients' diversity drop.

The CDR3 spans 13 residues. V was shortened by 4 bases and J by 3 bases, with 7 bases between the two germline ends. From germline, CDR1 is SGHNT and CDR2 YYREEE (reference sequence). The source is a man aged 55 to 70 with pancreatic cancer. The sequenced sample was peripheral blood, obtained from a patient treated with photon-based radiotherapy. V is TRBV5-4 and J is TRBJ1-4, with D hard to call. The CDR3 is CASSRWANEKLFF. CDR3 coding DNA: TGTGCCAGCAGCCGCTGGGCTAATGAAAAACTGTTTTTT.